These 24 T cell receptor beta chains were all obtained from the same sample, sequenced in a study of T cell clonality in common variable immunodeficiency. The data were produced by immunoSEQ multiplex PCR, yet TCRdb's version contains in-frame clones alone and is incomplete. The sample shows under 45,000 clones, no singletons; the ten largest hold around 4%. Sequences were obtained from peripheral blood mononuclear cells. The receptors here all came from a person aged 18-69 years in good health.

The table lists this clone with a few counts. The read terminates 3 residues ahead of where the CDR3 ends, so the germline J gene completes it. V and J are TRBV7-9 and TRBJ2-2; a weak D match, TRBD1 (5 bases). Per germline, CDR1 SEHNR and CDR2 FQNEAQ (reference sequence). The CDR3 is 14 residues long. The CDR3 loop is CASSSDSRASPLFF. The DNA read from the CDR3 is TGTGCCAGCAGTTCTGACAGCCGGGCCTCACCG.

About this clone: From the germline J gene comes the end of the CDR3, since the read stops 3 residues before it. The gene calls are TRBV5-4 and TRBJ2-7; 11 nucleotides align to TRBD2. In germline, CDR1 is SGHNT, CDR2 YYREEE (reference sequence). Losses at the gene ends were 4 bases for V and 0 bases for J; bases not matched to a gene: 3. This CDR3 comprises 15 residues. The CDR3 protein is CASSIAGGSSYEQYF. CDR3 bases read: TGTGCCAGCAGCATAGCGGGAGGGAGCTCCTACGAG.

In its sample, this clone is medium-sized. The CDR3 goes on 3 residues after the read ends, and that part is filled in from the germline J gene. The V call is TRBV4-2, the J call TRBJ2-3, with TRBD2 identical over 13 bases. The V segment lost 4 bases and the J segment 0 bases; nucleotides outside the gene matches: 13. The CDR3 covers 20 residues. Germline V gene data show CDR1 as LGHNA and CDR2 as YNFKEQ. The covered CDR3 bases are TGTGCCAGCAGCCCCCGCGGGGTCGGGACTAGCGGGGTGAGCACAGATACG. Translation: CASSPRGVGTSGVSTDT. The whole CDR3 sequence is CASSPRGVGTSGVSTDTQYF.

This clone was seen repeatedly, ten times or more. The sequenced part of the CDR3 DNA is TGTGCCAGCAGCTTGCACAGTGAAGATACG. Translation gives CASSLHSEDT. The full CDR3 reads CASSLHSEDTQYF. The V call is TRBV7-6, the J call TRBJ2-3; D not resolved. The CDR3 is cut off 3 residues early in the read; its end comes from the germline J gene. The CDR3 has 13 amino acids. V shed 3 bases and J shed 5 bases, with 9 bases lying between them. Looked up from germline, CDR1 is SGHVS and CDR2 is FNYEAQ.

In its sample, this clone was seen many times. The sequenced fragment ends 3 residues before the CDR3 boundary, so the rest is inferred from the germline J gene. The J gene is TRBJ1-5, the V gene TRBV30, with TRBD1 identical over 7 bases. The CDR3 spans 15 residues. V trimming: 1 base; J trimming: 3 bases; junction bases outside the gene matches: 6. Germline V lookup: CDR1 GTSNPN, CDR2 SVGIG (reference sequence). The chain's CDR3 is CAWSETDRFNQPQHF. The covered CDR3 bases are TGTGCCTGGAGTGAAACGGACAGGTTCAATCAGCCC.

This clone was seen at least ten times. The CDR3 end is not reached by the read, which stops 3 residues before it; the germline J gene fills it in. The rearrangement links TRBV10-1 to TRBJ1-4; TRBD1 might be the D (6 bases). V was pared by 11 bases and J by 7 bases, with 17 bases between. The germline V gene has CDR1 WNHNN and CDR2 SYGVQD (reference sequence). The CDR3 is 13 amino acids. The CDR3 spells CAAPGGPGEKLFF. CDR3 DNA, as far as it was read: TGCGCCGCTCCGGGGGGCCCGGGTGAAAAA.

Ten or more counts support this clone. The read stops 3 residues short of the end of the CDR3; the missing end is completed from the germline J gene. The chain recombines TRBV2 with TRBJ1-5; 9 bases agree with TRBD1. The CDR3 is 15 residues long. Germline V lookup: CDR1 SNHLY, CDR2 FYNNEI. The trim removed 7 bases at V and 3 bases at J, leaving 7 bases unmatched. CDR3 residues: CASKDRGSLNQPQHF. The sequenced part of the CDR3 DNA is TGTGCCAGCAAGGACAGGGGCAGTCTCAATCAGCCC.

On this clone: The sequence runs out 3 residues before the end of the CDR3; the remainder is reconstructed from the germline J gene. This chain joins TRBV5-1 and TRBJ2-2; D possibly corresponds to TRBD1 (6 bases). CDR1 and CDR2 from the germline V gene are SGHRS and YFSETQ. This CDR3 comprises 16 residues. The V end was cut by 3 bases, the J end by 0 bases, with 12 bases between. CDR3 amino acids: CASSWFGTPNTGELFF. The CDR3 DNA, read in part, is TGCGCCAGCAGCTGGTTCGGGACACCGAACACCGGGGAG.

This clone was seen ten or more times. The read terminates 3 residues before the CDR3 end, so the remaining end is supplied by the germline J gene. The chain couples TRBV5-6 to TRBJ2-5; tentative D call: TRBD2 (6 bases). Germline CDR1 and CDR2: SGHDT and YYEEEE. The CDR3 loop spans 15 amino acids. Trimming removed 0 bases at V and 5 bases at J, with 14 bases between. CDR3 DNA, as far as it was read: TGTGCCAGCAGCTTGGCCGGGGGTTTGGGGGAGACC. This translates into CASSLAGGLGET. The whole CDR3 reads CASSLAGGLGETQYF.

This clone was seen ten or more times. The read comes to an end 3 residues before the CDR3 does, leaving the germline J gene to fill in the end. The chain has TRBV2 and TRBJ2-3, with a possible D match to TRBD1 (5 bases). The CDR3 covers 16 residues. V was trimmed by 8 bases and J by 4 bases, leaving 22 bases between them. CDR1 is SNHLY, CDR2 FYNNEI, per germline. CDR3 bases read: TGTGCCAGCGGGTCCGGAACAGGACCCGAGGCAGATACG. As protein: CASGSGTGPEADT. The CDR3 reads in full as CASGSGTGPEADTQYF.

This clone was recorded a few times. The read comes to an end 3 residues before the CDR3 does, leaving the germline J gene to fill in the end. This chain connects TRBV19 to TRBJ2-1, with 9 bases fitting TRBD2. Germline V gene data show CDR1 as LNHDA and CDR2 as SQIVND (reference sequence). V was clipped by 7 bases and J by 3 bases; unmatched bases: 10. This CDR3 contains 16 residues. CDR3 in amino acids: CASKVRLAGIYNEQFF. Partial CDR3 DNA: TGTGCCAGTAAAGTTCGGCTAGCGGGGATCTACAATGAG.

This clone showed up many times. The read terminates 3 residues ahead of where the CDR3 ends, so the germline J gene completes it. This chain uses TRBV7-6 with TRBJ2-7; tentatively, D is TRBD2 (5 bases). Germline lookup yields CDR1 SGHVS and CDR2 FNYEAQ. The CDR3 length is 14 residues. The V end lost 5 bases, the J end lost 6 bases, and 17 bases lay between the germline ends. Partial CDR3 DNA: TGTGCCAGCAGCAACAGAGGGTTTCGCGCCGAG. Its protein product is CASSNRGFRAE. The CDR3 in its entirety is CASSNRGFRAEQYF.

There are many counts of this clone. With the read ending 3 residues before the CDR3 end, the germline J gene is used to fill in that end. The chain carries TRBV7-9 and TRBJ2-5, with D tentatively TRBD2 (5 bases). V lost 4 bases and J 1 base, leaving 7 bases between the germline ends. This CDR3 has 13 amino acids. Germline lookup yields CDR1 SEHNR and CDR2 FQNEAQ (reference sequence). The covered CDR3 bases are TGTGCCAGCAGCTCGGACTTCCAAGAGACC. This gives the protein CASSSDFQET. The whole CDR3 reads CASSSDFQETQYF.

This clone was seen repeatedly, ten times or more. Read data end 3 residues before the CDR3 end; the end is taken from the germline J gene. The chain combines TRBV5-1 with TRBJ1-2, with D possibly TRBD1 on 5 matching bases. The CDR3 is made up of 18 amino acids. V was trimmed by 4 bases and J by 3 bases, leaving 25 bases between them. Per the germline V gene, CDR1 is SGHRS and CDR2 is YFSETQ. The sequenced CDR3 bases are TGCGCCAGCAGCCCGGCTCGCAGGGTGAAAAAGGGATACTATGGC. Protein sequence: CASSPARRVKKGYYG. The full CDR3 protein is CASSPARRVKKGYYGYTF.

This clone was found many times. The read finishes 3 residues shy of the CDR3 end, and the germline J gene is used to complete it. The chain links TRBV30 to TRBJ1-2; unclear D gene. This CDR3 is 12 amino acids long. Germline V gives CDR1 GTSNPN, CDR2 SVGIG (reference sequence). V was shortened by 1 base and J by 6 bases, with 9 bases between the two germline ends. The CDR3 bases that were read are TGTGCCTGGAGTGGCCCGCGGAATGGC. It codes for CAWSGPRNG. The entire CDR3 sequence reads CAWSGPRNGYTF.

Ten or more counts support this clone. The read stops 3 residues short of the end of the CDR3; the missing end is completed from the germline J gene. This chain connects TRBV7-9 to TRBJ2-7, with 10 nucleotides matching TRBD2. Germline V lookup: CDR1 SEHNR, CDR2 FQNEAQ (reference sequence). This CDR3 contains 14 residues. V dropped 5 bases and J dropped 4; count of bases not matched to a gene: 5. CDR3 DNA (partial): TGTGCCAGCAGCGCTAGCGGGAGTCAGTACGAG. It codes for CASSASGSQYE. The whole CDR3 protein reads CASSASGSQYEQYF.

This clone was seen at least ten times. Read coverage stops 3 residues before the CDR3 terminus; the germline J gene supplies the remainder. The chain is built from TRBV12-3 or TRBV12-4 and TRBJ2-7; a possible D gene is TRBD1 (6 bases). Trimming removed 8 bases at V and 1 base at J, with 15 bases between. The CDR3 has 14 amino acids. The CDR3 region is CASGSPGASYEQYF. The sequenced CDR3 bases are TGTGCCAGCGGATCACCAGGGGCGTCCTACGAG.

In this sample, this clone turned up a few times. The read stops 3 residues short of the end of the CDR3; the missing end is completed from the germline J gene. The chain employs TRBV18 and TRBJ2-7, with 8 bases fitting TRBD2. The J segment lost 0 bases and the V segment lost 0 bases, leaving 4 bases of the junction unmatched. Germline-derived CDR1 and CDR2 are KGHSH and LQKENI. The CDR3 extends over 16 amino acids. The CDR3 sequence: CASSPPLAGSSYEQYF. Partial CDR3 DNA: TGTGCCAGCTCACCACCGTTAGCGGGGAGCTCCTACGAG.

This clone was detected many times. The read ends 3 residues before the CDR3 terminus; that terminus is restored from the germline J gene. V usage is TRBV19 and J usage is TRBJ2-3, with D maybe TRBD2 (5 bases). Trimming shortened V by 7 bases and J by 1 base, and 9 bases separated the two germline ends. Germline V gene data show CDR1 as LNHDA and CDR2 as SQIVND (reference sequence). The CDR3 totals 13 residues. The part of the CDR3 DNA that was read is TGTGCCAGTATCGGGGTGGGCACAGATACG. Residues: CASIGVGTDT. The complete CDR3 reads CASIGVGTDTQYF.

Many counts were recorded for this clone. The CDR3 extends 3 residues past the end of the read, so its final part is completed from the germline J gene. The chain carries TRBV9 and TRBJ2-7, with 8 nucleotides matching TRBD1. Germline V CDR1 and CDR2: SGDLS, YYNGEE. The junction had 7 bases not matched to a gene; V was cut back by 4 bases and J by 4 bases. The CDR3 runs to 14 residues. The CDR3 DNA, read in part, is TGTGCCAGCAGCTTCGGACAGGGTTTGTACGAG. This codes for CASSFGQGLYE. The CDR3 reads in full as CASSFGQGLYEQYF.

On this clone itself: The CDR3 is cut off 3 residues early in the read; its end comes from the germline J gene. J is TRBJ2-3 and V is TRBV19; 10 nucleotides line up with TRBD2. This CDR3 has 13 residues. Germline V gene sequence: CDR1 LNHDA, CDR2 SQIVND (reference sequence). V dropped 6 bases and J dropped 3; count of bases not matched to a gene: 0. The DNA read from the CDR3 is TGTGCCAGTAGGACTAGCGGGACAGATACG. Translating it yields CASRTSGTDT. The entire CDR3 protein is CASRTSGTDTQYF.

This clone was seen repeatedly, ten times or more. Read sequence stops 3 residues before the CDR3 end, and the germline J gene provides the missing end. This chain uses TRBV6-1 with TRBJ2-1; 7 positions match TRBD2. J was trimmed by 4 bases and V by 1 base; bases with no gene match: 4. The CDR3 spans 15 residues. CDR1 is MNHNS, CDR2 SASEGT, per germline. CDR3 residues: CASSEEASGYNEQFF. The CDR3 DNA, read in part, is TGTGCCAGCAGTGAAGAGGCTAGCGGATACAATGAG.

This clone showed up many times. The CDR3 loop reads CSATFLRTGASTGELFF. The DNA read from the CDR3 is TGCAGTGCTACGTTCCTAAGGACAGGGGCGAGCACCGGGGAG. J is TRBJ2-2 and V is TRBV20-1; 9 bases fit TRBD1. The CDR3 goes on 3 residues after the read ends, and that part is filled in from the germline J gene. The CDR3 runs 17 residues. Trimming removed 4 bases from V and 4 bases from J; junction bases left unmatched: 13. The germline CDR1 and CDR2 sequences are DFQATT and SNEGSKA (reference sequence).

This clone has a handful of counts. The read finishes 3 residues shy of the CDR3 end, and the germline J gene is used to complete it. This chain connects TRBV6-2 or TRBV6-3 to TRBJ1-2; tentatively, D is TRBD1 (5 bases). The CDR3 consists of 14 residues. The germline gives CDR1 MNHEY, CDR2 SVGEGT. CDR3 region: CASSIAKAGTDYTF. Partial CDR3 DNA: TGTGCCAGCAGCATAGCCAAGGCGGGGACTGAC.